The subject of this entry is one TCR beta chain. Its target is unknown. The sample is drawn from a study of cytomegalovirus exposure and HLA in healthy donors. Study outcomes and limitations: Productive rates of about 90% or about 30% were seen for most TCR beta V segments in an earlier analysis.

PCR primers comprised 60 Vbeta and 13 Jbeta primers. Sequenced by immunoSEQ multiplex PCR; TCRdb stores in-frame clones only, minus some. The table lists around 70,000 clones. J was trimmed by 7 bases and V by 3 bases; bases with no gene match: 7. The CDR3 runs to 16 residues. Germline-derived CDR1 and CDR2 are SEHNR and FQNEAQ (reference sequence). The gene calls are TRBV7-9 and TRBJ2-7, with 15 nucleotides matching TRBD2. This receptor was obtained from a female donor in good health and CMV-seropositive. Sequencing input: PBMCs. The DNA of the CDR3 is TGTGCCAGCAGCTTCACCGGACTAGCGGGAGGGAGTGAGCAGTACTTC. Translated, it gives CASSFTGLAGGSEQYF.